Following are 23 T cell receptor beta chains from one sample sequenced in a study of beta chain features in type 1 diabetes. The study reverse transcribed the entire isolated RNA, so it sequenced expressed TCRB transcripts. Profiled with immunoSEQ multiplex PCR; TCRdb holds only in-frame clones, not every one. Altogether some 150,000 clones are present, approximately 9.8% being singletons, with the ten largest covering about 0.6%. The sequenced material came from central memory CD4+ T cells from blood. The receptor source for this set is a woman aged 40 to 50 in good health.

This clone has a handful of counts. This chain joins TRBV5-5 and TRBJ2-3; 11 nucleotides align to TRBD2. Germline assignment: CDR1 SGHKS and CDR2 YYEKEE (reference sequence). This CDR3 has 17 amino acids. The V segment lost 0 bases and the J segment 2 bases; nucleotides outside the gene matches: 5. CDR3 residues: CASSLGPSGGNTDTQYF. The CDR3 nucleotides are TGTGCCAGCAGCTTGGGGCCTAGCGGGGGGAACACAGATACGCAGTATTTT.

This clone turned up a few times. The CDR3 protein is CASSARQGGSTDTQYF. The CDR3, as DNA: TGTGCCAGCAGCGCACGTCAAGGCGGGAGCACAGATACGCAGTATTTT. The chain combines TRBV9 with TRBJ2-3, with D perhaps TRBD2 (5 bases). The germline V and J ends were trimmed by 3 bases and 0 bases, with 14 bases remaining between them. This CDR3 is built from 16 residues. Germline CDR1 SGDLS, CDR2 YYNGEE.

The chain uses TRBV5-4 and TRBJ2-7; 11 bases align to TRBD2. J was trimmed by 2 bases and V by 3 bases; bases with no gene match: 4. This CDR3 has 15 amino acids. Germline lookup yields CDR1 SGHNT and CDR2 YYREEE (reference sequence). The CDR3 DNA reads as TGTGCCAGCAGCTCCGTAGCGGGGGGGCCCTACGAGCAGTACTTC. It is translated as CASSSVAGGPYEQYF.

The CDR3 here is CTSSQVGGSTDTQYF. CDR3 DNA: TGCACCAGCAGCCAAGTGGGCGGGAGCACAGATACGCAGTATTTT. The chain recombines TRBV1 with TRBJ2-3; the table's D call, TRBD2, was not checked against the DNA. TRBV1 is assigned pseudogene status. CDR3 size: 15 residues.

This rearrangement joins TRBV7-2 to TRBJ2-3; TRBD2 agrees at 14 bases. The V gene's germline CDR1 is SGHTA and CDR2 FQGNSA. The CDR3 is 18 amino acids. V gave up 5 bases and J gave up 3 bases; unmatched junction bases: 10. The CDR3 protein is CASSRTSGGSASTDTQYF. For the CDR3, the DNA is TGTGCCAGCAGCAGGACTAGCGGGGGGAGCGCCTCTACAGATACGCAGTATTTT. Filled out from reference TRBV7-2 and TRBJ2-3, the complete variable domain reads GAGVSQSPSNKVTEKGKDVELRCDPISGHTALYWYRQSLGQGLEFLIYFQGNSAPDKSGLPSDRFSAERTGGSVSTLTIQRTQQEDSAVYLCASSRTSGGSASTDTQYFGPGTRLTVL.

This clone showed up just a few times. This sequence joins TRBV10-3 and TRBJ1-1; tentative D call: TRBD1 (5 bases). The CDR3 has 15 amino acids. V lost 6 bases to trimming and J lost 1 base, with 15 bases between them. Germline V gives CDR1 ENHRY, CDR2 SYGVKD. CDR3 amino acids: CAIRGTDYGNTEAFF. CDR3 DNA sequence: TGTGCCATCAGGGGGACGGACTACGGGAACACTGAAGCTTTCTTT.

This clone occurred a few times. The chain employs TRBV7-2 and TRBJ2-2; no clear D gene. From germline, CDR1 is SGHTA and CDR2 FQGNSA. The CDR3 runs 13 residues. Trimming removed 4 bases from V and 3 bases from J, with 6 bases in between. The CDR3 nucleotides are TGTGCCAGCAGCTACGCGGACACCGGGGAGCTGTTTTTT. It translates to CASSYADTGELFF.

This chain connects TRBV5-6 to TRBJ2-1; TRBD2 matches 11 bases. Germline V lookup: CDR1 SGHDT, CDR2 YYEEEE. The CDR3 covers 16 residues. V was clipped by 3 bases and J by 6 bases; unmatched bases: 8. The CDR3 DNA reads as TGTGCCAGCAGCTCTCAACTAGCGGGGGACCCCAATGAGCAGTTCTTC. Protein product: CASSSQLAGDPNEQFF.

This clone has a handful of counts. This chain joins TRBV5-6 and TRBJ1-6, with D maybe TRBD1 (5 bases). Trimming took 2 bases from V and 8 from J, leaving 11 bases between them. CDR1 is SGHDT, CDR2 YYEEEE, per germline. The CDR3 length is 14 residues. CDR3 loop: CASSFPGKDSPLHF. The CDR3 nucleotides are TGTGCCAGCAGCTTCCCAGGGAAGGATTCACCCCTCCACTTT.

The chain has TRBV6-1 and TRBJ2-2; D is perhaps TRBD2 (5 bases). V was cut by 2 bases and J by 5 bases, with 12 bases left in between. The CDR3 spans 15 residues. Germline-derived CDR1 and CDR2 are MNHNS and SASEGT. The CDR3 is CASSETSGGTGELFF. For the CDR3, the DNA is TGTGCCAGCAGTGAAACGAGTGGAGGAACCGGGGAGCTGTTTTTT.

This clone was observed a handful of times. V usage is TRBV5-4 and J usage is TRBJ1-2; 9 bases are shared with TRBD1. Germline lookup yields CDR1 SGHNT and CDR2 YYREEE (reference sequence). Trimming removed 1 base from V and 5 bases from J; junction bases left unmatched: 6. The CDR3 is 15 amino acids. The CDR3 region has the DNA TGTGCCAGCAGCTTGCCGGGACAGGGCACATATGGCTACACCTTC. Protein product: CASSLPGQGTYGYTF.

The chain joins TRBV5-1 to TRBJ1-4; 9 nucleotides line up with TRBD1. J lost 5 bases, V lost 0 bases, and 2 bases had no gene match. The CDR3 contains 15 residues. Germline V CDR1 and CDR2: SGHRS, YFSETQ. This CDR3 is CASSLEGQGNEKLFF. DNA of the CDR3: TGCGCCAGCAGCTTGGAAGGACAGGGGAATGAAAAACTGTTTTTT.

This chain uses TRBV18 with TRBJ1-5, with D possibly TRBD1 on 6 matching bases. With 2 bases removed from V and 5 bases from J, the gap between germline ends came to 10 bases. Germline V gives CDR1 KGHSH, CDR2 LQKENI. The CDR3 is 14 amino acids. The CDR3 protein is CASSPGTQYQPQHF. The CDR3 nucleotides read TGTGCCAGCTCACCAGGGACACAGTATCAGCCCCAGCATTTT.

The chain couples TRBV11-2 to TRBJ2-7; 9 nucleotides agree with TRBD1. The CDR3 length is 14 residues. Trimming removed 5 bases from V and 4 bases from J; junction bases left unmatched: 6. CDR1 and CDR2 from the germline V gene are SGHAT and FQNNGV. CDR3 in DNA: TGTGCCAGCAGCCGACAGGGGGTAGAGTACGAGCAGTACTTC. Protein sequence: CASSRQGVEYEQYF.

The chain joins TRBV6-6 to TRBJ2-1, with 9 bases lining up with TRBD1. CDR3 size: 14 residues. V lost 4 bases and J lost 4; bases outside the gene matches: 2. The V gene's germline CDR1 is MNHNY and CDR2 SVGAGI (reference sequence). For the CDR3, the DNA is TGTGCCAGCAGTTCAGGGACAGGGTACAATGAGCAGTTCTTC. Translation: CASSSGTGYNEQFF.

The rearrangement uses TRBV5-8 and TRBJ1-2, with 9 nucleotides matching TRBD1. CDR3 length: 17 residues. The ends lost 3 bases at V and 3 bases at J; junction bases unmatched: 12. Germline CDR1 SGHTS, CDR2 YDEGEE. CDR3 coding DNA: TGTGCCAGCAGCTATTTTGCGGGACAGGGCGTCGACTATGGCTACACCTTC. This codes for CASSYFAGQGVDYGYTF.

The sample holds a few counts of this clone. CDR3 nucleotides: TGTGCCAGCAGTTCCCAGGGTTCTAGCGGCTACAATGAGCAGTTCTTC. This codes for CASSSQGSSGYNEQFF. The genes are TRBV6-5 and TRBJ2-1; 7 nucleotides line up with TRBD2. CDR3 length equals 16 residues. CDR1 is MNHEY, CDR2 SVGAGI, per germline. V dropped 4 bases and J dropped 3; count of bases not matched to a gene: 9.

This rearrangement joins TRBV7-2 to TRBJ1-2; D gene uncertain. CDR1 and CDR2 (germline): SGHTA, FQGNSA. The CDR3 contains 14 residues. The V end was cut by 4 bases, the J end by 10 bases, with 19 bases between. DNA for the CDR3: TGTGCCAGCAGCTCCCCCCGAAGGTCAGCGGACTACACCTTC. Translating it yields CASSSPRRSADYTF.

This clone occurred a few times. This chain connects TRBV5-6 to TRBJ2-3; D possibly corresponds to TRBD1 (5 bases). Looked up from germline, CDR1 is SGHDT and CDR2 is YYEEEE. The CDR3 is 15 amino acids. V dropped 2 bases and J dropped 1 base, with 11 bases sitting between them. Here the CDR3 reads CASSFFETGTDTQYF. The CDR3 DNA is TGTGCCAGCAGCTTTTTCGAGACAGGCACAGATACGCAGTATTTT.

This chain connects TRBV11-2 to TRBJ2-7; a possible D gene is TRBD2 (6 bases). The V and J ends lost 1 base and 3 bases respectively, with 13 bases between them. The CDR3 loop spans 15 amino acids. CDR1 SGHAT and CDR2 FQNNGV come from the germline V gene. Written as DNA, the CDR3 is TGTGCCAGCAGCTTAGTAGGAGGGAACCTCTACGAGCAGTACTTC. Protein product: CASSLVGGNLYEQYF.

This chain's CDR3 is CASSVAGTQYEQYF. The CDR3 DNA reads as TGTGCCAGCAGTGTCGCCGGGACTCAGTACGAGCAGTACTTC. The chain uses TRBV6-1 and TRBJ2-7; perhaps TRBD2 as D (6 bases). V was shortened by 4 bases and J by 4 bases, with 14 bases between the two germline ends. CDR1 and CDR2 (germline): MNHNS, SASEGT. CDR3 size: 14 residues.

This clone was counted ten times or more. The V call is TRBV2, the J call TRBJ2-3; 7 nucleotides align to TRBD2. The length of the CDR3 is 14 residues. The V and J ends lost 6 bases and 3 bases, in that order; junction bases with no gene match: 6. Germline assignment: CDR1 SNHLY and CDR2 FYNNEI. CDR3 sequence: CASRERGETDTQYF. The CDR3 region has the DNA TGTGCCAGCAGGGAGCGGGGTGAGACAGATACGCAGTATTTT.

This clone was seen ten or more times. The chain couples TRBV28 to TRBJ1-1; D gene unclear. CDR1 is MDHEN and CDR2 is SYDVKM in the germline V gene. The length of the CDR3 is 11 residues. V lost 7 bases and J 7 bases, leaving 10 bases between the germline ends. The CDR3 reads CASKGRHEAFF. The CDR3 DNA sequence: TGTGCCAGCAAAGGCAGACATGAAGCTTTCTTT. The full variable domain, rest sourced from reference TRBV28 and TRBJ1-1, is DVKVTQSSRYLVKRTGEKVFLECVQDMDHENMFWYRQDPGLGLRLIYFSYDVKMKEKGDIPEGYSVSREKKERFSLILESASTNQTSMYLCASKGRHEAFFGQGTRLTVV.